The entry below describes one T cell receptor beta chain. TCRdb's copy holds only in-frame clones and misses some; the assay was immunoSEQ multiplex PCR. The data show around 140,000 clones, around 86% seen once. Germline loops: CDR1 SGHVS, CDR2 FQNEAQ. Between the trimmed V and J ends, which lost 0 bases and 0 bases, there was a span of 22 bases. The CDR3 has 20 residues. The data were taken from a study of blood T cell repertoires in COVID-19. Sequencing used peripheral blood. The receptor was isolated from a human donor in a cohort sampled during active COVID-19. The chain carries TRBV7-8 and TRBJ2-3, with a possible D match to TRBD1 (6 bases). The CDR3 sequence is CASSLARFRRGQTSTDTQYF. The CDR3 region has the DNA TGTGCCAGCAGCTTAGCAAGATTCAGACGCGGACAGACAAGCACAGATACGCAGTATTTT.